The T cell receptor (beta chain) under discussion was sequenced for a study of T-cell memory formation after mild COVID-19. Study-level background: Clusters of TCRs were largely donor specific.

After removal of 5 bases from V and 3 bases from J, the junction contained 10 bases not matched to a gene. This CDR3 has 15 residues. Germline V gene sequence: CDR1 LNHNV, CDR2 YYDKDF (reference sequence). General observations from the study: Among clones peaking at day 37 in the second wave, SARS-CoV-2 specificity remained unconfirmed. Some clones that responded turned up in pre-infection memory, which suggests that cross-reactive memory joined in.

5'RACE primed from the constant segment yielded TCR alpha and TCR beta cDNA libraries bearing sample barcodes and UMIs. From the 5' RACE reads, TCRdb called clonotypes with MiXCR, one entry per CDR3 protein. The sample includes about 360,000 distinct CDR3 sequences, about 15% of them seen just once. About this clonotype: Antigen specificity is unknown.

The V and J genes are TRBV15 and TRBJ2-7; 7 nucleotides line up with TRBD1. The receptor's source is a young man who had mild COVID-19 (a few samples of this study predate the infection). Cell type and time point are not known. Sequencing input: PBMCs or a T cell subset sorted from them (not recorded which). The CDR3 region is CATSPRDRRDYEQYF. CDR3 nucleotides: TGTGCCACCAGCCCCCGGGACAGAAGGGACTACGAGCAGTACTTC.